This record looks at one TCR beta chain sequence and its context. Its target is not known. Germline values: CDR1 LGHNA, CDR2 YSLEER. This CDR3 comprises 18 residues. V gave up 1 base and J gave up 0 bases; unmatched junction bases: 7. The data were obtained in a study of beta chain features in type 1 diabetes. What was sequenced were expressed TCRB transcripts, since all of the isolated RNA had been reverse transcribed. TCRdb's table, derived via immunoSEQ multiplex PCR, lists solely in-frame clones and lacks some. The table lists some 660,000 clones, around an eighth of them singletons. Study conclusions and caveats: Cells with high TCR expression could be over-represented by cDNA sequencing. Across all four CD4+ subsets, people with type 1 diabetes showed modestly shorter TCRB CDR3s. Type 1 diabetes patients had fewer VDJ junction insertions and more deletions.

The TCR originated in a man between 18 and 29 years old with type 1 diabetes. The chain employs TRBV4-3 and TRBJ2-1; 9 nucleotides align to TRBD1. The sample consisted of naive CD4+ T cells from blood. The CDR3 protein is CASSQATGGLSSYNEQFF. For the CDR3, the DNA is TGCGCCAGCAGCCAAGCCACAGGGGGCTTAAGCTCCTACAATGAGCAGTTCTTC.